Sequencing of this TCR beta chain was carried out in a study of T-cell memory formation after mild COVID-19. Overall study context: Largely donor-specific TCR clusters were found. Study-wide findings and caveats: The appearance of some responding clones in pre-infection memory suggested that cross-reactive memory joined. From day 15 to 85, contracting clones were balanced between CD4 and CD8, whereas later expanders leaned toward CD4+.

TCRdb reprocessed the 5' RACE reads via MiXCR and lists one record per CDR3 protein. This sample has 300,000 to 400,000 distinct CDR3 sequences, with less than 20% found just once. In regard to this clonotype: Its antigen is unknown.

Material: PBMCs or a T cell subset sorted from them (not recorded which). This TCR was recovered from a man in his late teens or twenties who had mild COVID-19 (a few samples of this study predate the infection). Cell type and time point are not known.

The CDR3 DNA follows: TGCGCCAGCCCGGGGGAGCCGGCTTTCTTT. This sequence encodes CASPGEPAFF. This chain connects TRBV5-1 to TRBJ1-1; tentatively, D is TRBD1 (5 bases). There are 10 residues in the CDR3. The germline V gene has CDR1 SGHRS and CDR2 YFSETQ. V was trimmed by 7 bases and J by 11 bases, leaving 12 bases between them.